This T cell receptor beta chain was retrieved from a study of T cell repertoires in cytomegalovirus infection. At the level of the study: Well-studied HLA-B-restricted epitopes and recently identified HLA-C-restricted epitopes of CMV were both used in the study. CMV infection plus the matching HLA type was flagged by public TCR beta signatures.

Germline CDR1 is SQVTM and CDR2 is ANQGSEA. CDR3 length: 15 amino acids. Between the trimmed V and J ends, which lost 1 base and 3 bases, there was a span of 15 bases. Using its own MiXCR run on the reads, TCRdb lists one record per CDR3 protein. Of about 770,000 distinct CDR3 sequences listed, roughly 29% are singletons. For this clonotype: No antigen is known for it.

Overall study findings and caveats: Summed frequency of shared TCR beta families picked out CMV carriers who also had the relevant HLA. Predominance within the ex vivo response was attributable to HLA-C-restricted CMV-specific TCR beta clonotypes.

Sequenced material: cultured CD8+ T cells from PBMCs, taken from culture after CMV antigen stimulation. This TCR derives from a human donor in good health (CMV status not recorded). Some clones in this sample may be carry-over from other donors' samples. This chain links TRBV29-1 with TRBJ2-5; D call uncertain. Here the CDR3 reads CSVEGVAGRKETQYF. The CDR3 DNA follows: TGCAGCGTTGAAGGGGTGGCAGGTCGAAAAGAGACCCAGTACTTC.